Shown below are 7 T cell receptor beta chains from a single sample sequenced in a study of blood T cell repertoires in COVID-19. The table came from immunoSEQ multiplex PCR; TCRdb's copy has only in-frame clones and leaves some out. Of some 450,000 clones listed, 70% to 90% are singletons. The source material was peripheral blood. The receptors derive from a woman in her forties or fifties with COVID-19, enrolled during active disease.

The CDR3 region is CASSEPGAQPQHF. The CDR3 DNA sequence: TGTGCCAGCAGTGAACCAGGGGCTCAGCCCCAGCATTTT. The V and J genes are TRBV25-1 and TRBJ1-5; D is possibly TRBD1 (6 bases). CDR3 length: 13 amino acids. Per the germline V gene, CDR1 is MGHDK and CDR2 is SYGVNS. V lost 2 bases, J lost 6 bases, and 8 bases lay in between.

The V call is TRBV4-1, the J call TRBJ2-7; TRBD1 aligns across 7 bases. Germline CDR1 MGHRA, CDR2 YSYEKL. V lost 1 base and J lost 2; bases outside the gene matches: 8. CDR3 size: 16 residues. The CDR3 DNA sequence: TGCGCCAGCAGCCAAGTCTTCGGGACAGCGACCTACGAGCAGTACTTC. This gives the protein CASSQVFGTATYEQYF.

CDR3 in amino acids: CASSLWVAGTGELFF. The CDR3 region has the DNA TGTGCCAGCTCGCTTTGGGTAGCAGGGACCGGGGAGCTGTTTTTT. This chain uses TRBV6-6 with TRBJ2-2; possible D gene TRBD1, 5 bases. Trimming took off 8 bases at V and 5 bases at J, with 18 bases between the two ends. CDR3 length: 15 residues. Per germline, CDR1 MNHNY and CDR2 SVGAGI (reference sequence).

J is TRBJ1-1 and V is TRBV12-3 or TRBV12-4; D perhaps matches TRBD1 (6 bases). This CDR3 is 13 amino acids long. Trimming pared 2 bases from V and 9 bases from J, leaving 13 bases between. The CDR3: CASSLKGGQKAFF. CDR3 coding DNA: TGTGCCAGCAGTTTAAAGGGGGGGCAGAAAGCTTTCTTT.

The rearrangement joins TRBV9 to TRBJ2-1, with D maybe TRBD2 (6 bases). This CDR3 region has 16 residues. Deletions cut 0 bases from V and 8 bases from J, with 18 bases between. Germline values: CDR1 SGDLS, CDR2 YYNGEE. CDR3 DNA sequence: TGTGCCAGCAGCGTAGGCCCCACGACTAGTAAGGATGAGCAGTTCTTC. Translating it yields CASSVGPTTSKDEQFF. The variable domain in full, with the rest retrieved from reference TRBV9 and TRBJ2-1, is DSGVTQTPKHLITATGQRVTLRCSPRSGDLSVYWYQQSLDQGLQFLIQYYNGEERAKGNILERFSAQQFPDLHSELNLSSLELGDSALYFCASSVGPTTSKDEQFFGPGTRLTVL.

This CDR3 reads CATSDADSQNTEAFF. As DNA, the CDR3 is TGTGCCACCAGTGATGCTGACAGCCAGAACACTGAAGCTTTCTTT. The rearrangement links TRBV24-1 to TRBJ1-1; the D gene is possibly TRBD1 (5 bases). The CDR3 is 15 amino acids. The V gene lost 3 bases and the J gene lost 1 base, with 11 bases spanning the gap. The germline V gene encodes CDR1 KGHDR and CDR2 SFDVKD.

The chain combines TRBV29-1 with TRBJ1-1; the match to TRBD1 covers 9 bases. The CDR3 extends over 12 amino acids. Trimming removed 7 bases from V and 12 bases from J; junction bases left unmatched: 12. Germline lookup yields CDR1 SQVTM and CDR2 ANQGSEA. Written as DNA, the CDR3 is TGCAGCGCCAAAAACCGGGACAGGGAGTCTTTCTTT. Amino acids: CSAKNRDRESFF.